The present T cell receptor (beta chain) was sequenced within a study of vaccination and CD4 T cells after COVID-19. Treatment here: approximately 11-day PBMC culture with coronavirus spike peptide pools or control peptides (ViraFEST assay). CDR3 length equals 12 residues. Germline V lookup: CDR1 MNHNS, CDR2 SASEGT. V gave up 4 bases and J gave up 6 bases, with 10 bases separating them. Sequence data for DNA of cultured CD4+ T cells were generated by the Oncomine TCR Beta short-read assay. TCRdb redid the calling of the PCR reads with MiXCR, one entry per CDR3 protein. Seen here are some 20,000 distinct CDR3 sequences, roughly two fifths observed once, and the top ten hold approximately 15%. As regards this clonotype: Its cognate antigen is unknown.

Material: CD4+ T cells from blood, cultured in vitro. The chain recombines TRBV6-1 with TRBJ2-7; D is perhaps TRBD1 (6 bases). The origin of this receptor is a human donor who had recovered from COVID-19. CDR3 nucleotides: TGTGCCAGCAGTGCCACGACAGGCGAGCAGTACTTC. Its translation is CASSATTGEQYF.